This T cell receptor (beta chain) was sequenced for a study of cytomegalovirus exposure and HLA in healthy donors. As regards this clone: Its target is not known.

PCR used 60 Vbeta primers and 13 Jbeta primers. The assay was immunoSEQ multiplex PCR, and TCRdb's table has in-frame clones only and misses some. In the table there are around 88,000 clones, 74% of which are singletons. Study-wide results and caveats: Later, an analysis found that common viral pathogens appeared to be linked with several of the most significant clusters. Most of the CMV-associated TCR beta chains (in a later analysis) appeared to be HLA-restricted. Most observed TCR sequences were rare, whereas some public TCRs were detected in many donors.

This receptor was obtained from a male donor in good health and CMV-seronegative. Sequenced material: PBMCs.

This CDR3 reads CASSIARELTYEQYF. For the CDR3, the DNA is TGTGCCAGTAGTATAGCCCGGGAACTTACCTACGAGCAGTACTTC. This rearrangement joins TRBV19 to TRBJ2-7, with D maybe TRBD2 (5 bases). CDR1 and CDR2 from the germline V gene are LNHDA and SQIVND (reference sequence). The CDR3 is made up of 15 amino acids. V was shortened by 1 base and J by 2 bases, with 12 bases between the two germline ends.